Here is one TCR beta chain with its context. No antigen is known for it. Sequenced by immunoSEQ multiplex PCR; TCRdb stores in-frame clones only, minus some. This sample has 39,000 or so clones, with 93% found just once. The sample belongs to a study of graft-versus-host responses after intestinal transplantation. Across the whole study: In this cohort, recipients had multivisceral, liver-intestinal, or isolated intestinal transplants. Anti-thymocyte globulin served as induction for all recipients, who then took tacrolimus and steroids for about three years. Points from the study as a whole: When patients had graft-donor T cell macrochimerism, their allografts held high graft-versus-host to host-versus-graft clonal ratios. Recipient-marrow GvH clones were detected, some having first appeared in ileum or blood.

V dropped 4 bases and J dropped 1 base, with 13 bases sitting between them. The length of the CDR3 is 15 residues. Germline V CDR1 and CDR2: SEHNR, FQNEAQ (reference sequence). The V and J genes are TRBV7-9 and TRBJ2-5, with a tentative D call TRBD1 (6 bases). This clonotype was sampled from a human donor who was the organ donor for an intestinal transplant. The sample in question was unstimulated CD8+ T cells sorted from spleen or lymph node cells, obtained before transplant. The CDR3 loop is CASSYRQVTQETQYF. The CDR3 DNA sequence: TGTGCCAGCAGCTATAGACAGGTTACCCAAGAGACCCAGTACTTC.